A single sample is the source of the 31 T cell receptor beta chains below, sequenced in a study of blood T cell repertoires in COVID-19 (dated by TCRdb to 2020 to 2021). Library construction relied on the immunoSEQ multiplex PCR assay. The table comes from immuneACCESS by way of TCRdb, which keeps in-frame sequences with V and J called. Part of the clones is missing from these tables; in studies checked, under half for an unresolved V gene and the rest for unknown reasons. The sample profile shows about half a million clones; 80% to 90% of them were found once. In total, the top ten clones hold roughly 3.2% of the sample. Sequenced material: peripheral blood. All receptors derive from a human donor in a cohort sampled during active COVID-19.

The chain uses TRBV3-1 (or the pseudogene TRBV3-2) and TRBJ1-6; the D gene is possibly TRBD1 (6 bases). Trimming removed 5 bases at V and 7 bases at J, with 12 bases between. CDR1 is LGHDT and CDR2 is YNNKEL in the germline V gene (reference sequence). The CDR3 totals 14 residues. The CDR3 here is CASSYRDVNSPLHF. CDR3 DNA: TGTGCCAGCAGCTACAGGGATGTCAATTCACCCCTCCACTTT.

The chain joins TRBV2 to TRBJ2-2; weak D call: TRBD1 (5 bases). V shed 0 bases and J shed 7 bases, with 15 bases lying between them. Germline V gene lookup returns CDR1 SNHLY and CDR2 FYNNEI. This CDR3 has 16 amino acids. CDR3 sequence reads: CASSEAGTGHDGELFF. CDR3 nucleotides: TGTGCCAGCAGTGAAGCAGGAACAGGTCATGACGGGGAGCTGTTTTTT.

The V call is TRBV7-3, the J call TRBJ1-1; TRBD1 matches 7 bases. Per the germline V gene, CDR1 is SGHTA and CDR2 is FQGTGA. The CDR3 runs to 13 residues. Trimming cost V 4 bases and J 7 bases; bases outside gene matches: 6. CDR3 loop: CASSSRQGVEAFF. The DNA for the CDR3 is TGTGCCAGCAGCTCTAGACAGGGTGTTGAAGCTTTCTTT.

V is TRBV6-5 and J is TRBJ1-4; tentatively, D is TRBD1 (5 bases). Germline V gives CDR1 MNHEY, CDR2 SVGAGI. The ends were cut back, 5 bases at V and 7 bases at J, with 14 bases in the middle. The CDR3 has 14 amino acids. CDR3 nucleotides: TGTGCCAGCAGTCTAGACAGTGTGGGTGAAAAACTGTTTTTT. Translation gives CASSLDSVGEKLFF.

This chain joins TRBV19 and TRBJ1-1, with TRBD1 matching 9 bases. The J segment lost 1 base and the V segment lost 5 bases, leaving 5 bases of the junction unmatched. CDR1 and CDR2 (germline): LNHDA, SQIVND (reference sequence). This CDR3 comprises 15 residues. CDR3 sequence reads: CASSLTGGSNTEAFF. Here the CDR3 DNA reads TGTGCCAGTAGTCTGACAGGGGGATCGAACACTGAAGCTTTCTTT.

The J gene is TRBJ1-4, the V gene TRBV4-1; 7 bases are shared with TRBD1. CDR3 length equals 17 residues. The V gene end was trimmed by 2 bases and the J gene end by 3 bases; junction bases not matched to a gene: 9. Germline V gene sequence: CDR1 MGHRA, CDR2 YSYEKL. The CDR3 spells CASSQPGRGPSNEKLFF. The CDR3 DNA is TGCGCCAGCAGCCAACCCGGGAGGGGGCCATCTAATGAAAAACTGTTTTTT.

This clone was seen just once. The chain's CDR3 is CASSSKLVSGELFF. The CDR3 nucleotides are TGTGCCAGCAGCTCTAAGCTGGTGTCCGGGGAGCTGTTTTTT. The V call is TRBV6-5, the J call TRBJ2-2; D gene ambiguous. The CDR3 has 14 amino acids. Germline loops: CDR1 MNHEY, CDR2 SVGAGI. V was trimmed by 6 bases and J by 6 bases, leaving 14 bases between them.

V is TRBV19 and J is TRBJ2-5, with D maybe TRBD2 (7 bases). The CDR3 consists of 14 residues. Trimming shortened V by 2 bases and J by 5 bases, and 12 bases separated the two germline ends. The V gene's germline CDR1 is LNHDA and CDR2 SQIVND (reference sequence). The CDR3 protein is CASSITGGRETQYF. The CDR3 nucleotides read TGTGCCAGTAGTATAACCGGGGGGCGGGAGACCCAGTACTTC.

The V gene is TRBV2, the J gene TRBJ1-5; D remains unclear. Trimming took off 3 bases at V and 2 bases at J, with 11 bases between the two ends. This CDR3 region has 15 residues. CDR1 and CDR2 (germline): SNHLY, FYNNEI. The CDR3 region has the DNA TGTGCCAGCAGTGATAGCGGGTCGGGCAATCAGCCCCAGCATTTT. It is translated as CASSDSGSGNQPQHF.

The chain recombines TRBV6-5 with TRBJ1-6; 8 bases are a match to TRBD1. Trimming removed 7 bases from V and 4 bases from J; junction bases left unmatched: 6. From germline, CDR1 is MNHEY and CDR2 SVGAGI. CDR3 length: 15 residues. This CDR3 reads CASKTQGAYNSPLHF. The CDR3 nucleotides are TGTGCCAGCAAAACCCAGGGGGCATATAATTCACCCCTCCACTTT.

The chain couples TRBV7-9 to TRBJ2-5; D is unresolved. CDR1 is SEHNR, CDR2 FQNEAQ, per germline (reference sequence). The V gene lost 4 bases and the J gene lost 4 bases, with 16 bases spanning the gap. The length of the CDR3 is 15 residues. The CDR3 here is CASSYPLGRAETQYF. The CDR3 DNA sequence: TGTGCCAGCAGCTATCCCTTGGGCCGAGCAGAGACCCAGTACTTC.

The sample holds a few counts of this clone. The J gene is TRBJ1-5, the V gene TRBV10-2, with D hard to call. Germline CDR1 and CDR2: WSHSY and SAAADI. With 2 bases removed from V and 9 bases from J, the gap between germline ends came to 11 bases. The CDR3 is made up of 13 amino acids. CDR3 protein: CASSEGPRRPQHF. The CDR3 DNA reads TGCGCCAGCAGTGAGGGGCCTCGACGGCCCCAGCATTTT.

V is TRBV28 and J is TRBJ2-5; D not certain. The CDR3 sequence is 11 residues long. Trimming cost V 7 bases and J 4 bases, with 7 bases left between them. Germline CDR1 reads MDHEN; CDR2 reads SYDVKM. In DNA, the CDR3 is TGTGCCAGCACCCATAGAGAGACCCAGTACTTC. Residues: CASTHRETQYF.

The J gene is TRBJ1-6, the V gene TRBV5-4; possibly TRBD1 for D (5 bases). Trimming left V 0 bases short and J 5 bases short, with 15 bases between. Germline V gene lookup returns CDR1 SGHNT and CDR2 YYREEE (reference sequence). The CDR3 loop spans 17 amino acids. The CDR3 region is CASSLGGAPGDNSPLHF. The CDR3, as DNA: TGTGCCAGCAGCTTGGGGGGAGCACCGGGGGATAATTCACCCCTCCACTTT. The full variable domain, rest sourced from reference TRBV5-4 and TRBJ1-6, is ETGVTQSPTHLIKTRGQQVTLRCSSQSGHNTVSWYQQALGQGPQFIFQYYREEENGRGNFPPRFSGLQFPNYSSELNVNALELDDSALYLCASSLGGAPGDNSPLHFGNGTRLTVT.

The chain uses TRBV4-1 and TRBJ1-1; D gene uncertain. The length of the CDR3 is 13 residues. V lost 0 bases to trimming and J lost 3 bases, with 5 bases between them. CDR1 is MGHRA, CDR2 YSYEKL, per germline. The DNA for the CDR3 is TGCGCCAGCAGCCAAGAGCGAGACACTGAAGCTTTCTTT. Translation: CASSQERDTEAFF.

The chain has TRBV2 and TRBJ2-2, with a possible D match to TRBD2 (5 bases). This CDR3 spans 16 amino acids. Deletions cut 8 bases from V and 0 bases from J, with 16 bases between. Per germline, CDR1 SNHLY and CDR2 FYNNEI. CDR3 residues: CASRGSIDSNTGELFF. The CDR3 DNA reads as TGTGCCAGCCGAGGGTCAATCGACTCGAACACCGGGGAGCTGTTTTTT. Complete variable domain (other parts from reference TRBV2 and TRBJ2-2): EPEVTQTPSHQVTQMGQEVILRCVPISNHLYFYWYRQILGQKVEFLVSFYNNEISEKSEIFDDQFSVERPDGSNFTLKIRSTKLEDSAMYFCASRGSIDSNTGELFFGEGSRLTVL.

The gene calls are TRBV5-1 and TRBJ2-3, with 7 nucleotides matching TRBD2. The CDR3 spans 15 residues. Unmatched junction bases numbered 7, after V lost 2 bases and J lost 4 bases. CDR1 and CDR2 from the germline V gene are SGHRS and YFSETQ. CDR3 sequence reads: CASSFGLVGADTQYF. As DNA, the CDR3 is TGCGCCAGCAGCTTCGGACTAGTGGGGGCAGATACGCAGTATTTT.

The chain uses TRBV6-6 and TRBJ1-3; D may be TRBD1 (5 bases). Trimming shortened V by 5 bases and J by 2 bases, and 16 bases separated the two germline ends. Per germline, CDR1 MNHNY and CDR2 SVGAGI (reference sequence). CDR3 size: 16 residues. The CDR3 sequence is CASSPQAPAAGNTIYF. The CDR3 DNA follows: TGTGCCAGCAGTCCACAGGCGCCCGCGGCTGGAAACACCATATATTTT.

The chain is built from TRBV6-1 and TRBJ1-2; 10 nucleotides agree with TRBD1. Germline assignment: CDR1 MNHNS and CDR2 SASEGT. Trimming removed 6 bases from V and 6 bases from J; junction bases left unmatched: 7. The CDR3 covers 14 residues. CDR3 nucleotide sequence: TGTGCCAGCAGCCAAAGCGGGACAGGGGATGGCTACACCTTC. It encodes CASSQSGTGDGYTF.

The chain employs TRBV9 and TRBJ2-2; 11 bases are shared with TRBD2. The J segment lost 4 bases and the V segment lost 0 bases, leaving 5 bases of the junction unmatched. The CDR3 sequence is 17 residues long. Germline lookup yields CDR1 SGDLS and CDR2 YYNGEE. The CDR3 sequence is CASSVGRLAGFTGELFF. The CDR3, as DNA: TGTGCCAGCAGCGTAGGTCGACTAGCGGGATTCACCGGGGAGCTGTTTTTT.

This clone was seen more than once but under ten times. The rearrangement uses TRBV19 and TRBJ1-1; 7 bases align to TRBD1. CDR3 length: 11 amino acids. Germline V gene data show CDR1 as LNHDA and CDR2 as SQIVND (reference sequence). V shed 7 bases and J 11 bases; nucleotides not matched to a gene: 7. The CDR3: CASIQGGYAFF. CDR3 nucleotides: TGTGCCAGTATCCAGGGGGGATACGCTTTCTTT.

The CDR3 sequence: CASSLISVTDTQYF. In DNA, the CDR3 is TGTGCCAGCAGCTTAATCAGCGTCACAGATACGCAGTATTTT. This chain joins TRBV7-2 and TRBJ2-3; D is unclear. This CDR3 contains 14 residues. The V and J ends lost 2 bases and 2 bases respectively, with 8 bases between them. Germline values: CDR1 SGHTA, CDR2 FQGNSA.

There are a few counts of this clone. This chain joins TRBV3-1 (or the pseudogene TRBV3-2) and TRBJ1-2; unclear D gene. The CDR3 contains 14 residues. Germline-derived CDR1 and CDR2 are LGHDT and YNNKEL (reference sequence). V lost 4 bases and J lost 2, with 11 bases in between. The DNA for the CDR3 is TGTGCCAGCAGCCCCCTGGGCCCGAACTATGGCTACACCTTC. It codes for CASSPLGPNYGYTF.

The chain uses TRBV16 and TRBJ2-7; no definite D call. Germline CDR1 reads KGHSY; CDR2 reads FQNENV. With 1 base removed from V and 9 bases from J, the gap between germline ends came to 13 bases. The CDR3 has 13 amino acids. This chain's CDR3 is CASSQWARPRQYF. CDR3 in DNA: TGTGCCAGCAGCCAATGGGCCCGCCCTCGGCAGTACTTC.

This sequence joins TRBV19 and TRBJ2-1; 10 nucleotides agree with TRBD1. Germline CDR1 and CDR2: LNHDA and SQIVND (reference sequence). The J segment lost 8 bases and the V segment lost 5 bases, leaving 12 bases of the junction unmatched. CDR3 length: 16 residues. The DNA for the CDR3 is TGTGCCAGTAGTCCCGGATGGGGACAGGGGATACATGAGCAGTTCTTC. This encodes CASSPGWGQGIHEQFF.

This sequence joins TRBV11-2 and TRBJ2-7; 9 positions agree with TRBD1. The CDR3 has 15 amino acids. CDR1 and CDR2 (germline): SGHAT, FQNNGV. V shed 5 bases and J 3 bases; nucleotides not matched to a gene: 8. CDR3 nucleotide sequence: TGTGCCAGCAGCCCCGAACAGGGGGCGATCTACGAGCAGTACTTC. As protein: CASSPEQGAIYEQYF.

The genes are TRBV6-5 and TRBJ2-4; tentatively, D is TRBD2 (6 bases). This CDR3 spans 13 amino acids. Germline V lookup: CDR1 MNHEY, CDR2 SVGAGI. Trimming removed 7 bases from V and 1 base from J, with 8 bases in between. CDR3 DNA sequence: TGTGCCAGCACGGAGGGGGCCAAAAACATTCAGTACTTC. Amino acids: CASTEGAKNIQYF.

The chain carries TRBV7-6 and TRBJ2-1; D is uncertain. This CDR3 comprises 11 residues. Per germline, CDR1 SGHVS and CDR2 FNYEAQ. The ends were cut back, 5 bases at V and 5 bases at J, with 4 bases in the middle. The CDR3 is CASSTNNEQFF. The CDR3 region has the DNA TGTGCCAGCAGCACTAACAATGAGCAGTTCTTC.

V gene TRBV11-2 combines with J gene TRBJ2-7; TRBD1 agrees at 9 bases. V lost 5 bases, J lost 5 bases, and 13 bases stayed unmatched. Looked up from germline, CDR1 is SGHAT and CDR2 is FQNNGV. CDR3 size: 16 residues. The CDR3 loop is CASSRLRQDRGNEQYF. In nucleotides, the CDR3 is TGTGCCAGCAGCCGTTTACGACAGGACAGGGGTAACGAGCAGTACTTC. The whole variable domain, filled in from reference TRBV11-2 and TRBJ2-7, reads EAGVAQSPRYKIIEKRQSVAFWCNPISGHATLYWYQQILGQGPKLLIQFQNNGVVDDSQLPKDRFSAERLKGVDSTLKIQPAKLEDSAVYLCASSRLRQDRGNEQYFGPGTRLTVT.

The V and J genes are TRBV4-1 and TRBJ2-2; D remains ambiguous. The CDR3 sequence is 16 residues long. The ends were cut back, 1 base at V and 0 bases at J, with 9 bases in the middle. In germline, CDR1 is MGHRA, CDR2 YSYEKL. CDR3 coding DNA: TGCGCCAGCAGCCAAGCAGTTTTCGCGAACACCGGGGAGCTGTTTTTT. Encoded protein: CASSQAVFANTGELFF.

The rearrangement joins TRBV7-9 to TRBJ1-1; maybe TRBD1 (5 bases). V lost 3 bases to trimming and J lost 8 bases, with 10 bases between them. Germline V gene lookup returns CDR1 SEHNR and CDR2 FQNEAQ (reference sequence). The CDR3 is made up of 12 amino acids. The CDR3 reads CASSFRVPEAFF. In DNA, the CDR3 is TGTGCCAGCAGCTTCAGGGTACCAGAAGCTTTCTTT.